Below are 29 T cell receptor beta chains sequenced from a single sample in a study of T cells in Graves' hyperthyroidism and ophthalmopathy. Amplification targeted TCR beta CDR3 regions from RNA transcripts. The HTBI set primed first-round TCR CDR3 RT-PCR. TCRdb processed the multiplex PCR reads anew with MiXCR; each CDR3 protein has one entry. This sample has about 320,000 distinct CDR3 sequences, with approximately 16% found just once. Sequenced sample: blood. Every receptor here comes from a man aged 25 to 45 with Graves' hyperthyroidism.

This clonotype was seen repeatedly, ten times or more. The CDR3 bases are TGTGCCAGCAGCTACGACAGGGTGGAGACCCAGTACTTC. Protein sequence: CASSYDRVETQYF. The J gene is TRBJ2-5, the V gene TRBV9, with 7 bases identical to TRBD1. Germline V gene sequence: CDR1 SGDLS, CDR2 YYNGEE. V lost 4 bases, J lost 5 bases, and 5 bases stayed unmatched. This CDR3 has 13 residues.

V gene TRBV5-1 combines with J gene TRBJ2-7, with unresolved D. CDR1 SGHRS and CDR2 YFSETQ come from the germline V gene. The V end lost 2 bases, the J end lost 1 base, and 13 bases lay between the germline ends. The CDR3 runs 15 residues. The chain's CDR3 is CASSFGPQGSYEQYF. The CDR3 DNA reads TGCGCCAGCAGCTTCGGTCCCCAAGGTTCCTACGAGCAGTACTTC.

This clonotype was detected once. One end of the junction does not line up with germline, which may come from a read error. The chain carries TRBV6-1 and TRBJ2-7; tentative D call: TRBD2 (6 bases). The CDR3 covers 14 residues. Germline CDR1 reads MNHNS; CDR2 reads SASEGT. The CDR3 DNA reads TGTGCCAGCAGTCAAGCGGGCCCCCCGTACGAGCAGTACTTC. Protein sequence: CASSQAGPPYEQYF.

This clonotype was detected a few times. V usage is TRBV27 and J usage is TRBJ2-2; 10 bases are a match to TRBD2. V was pared by 5 bases and J by 4 bases, with 7 bases of the junction left unmatched. The CDR3 totals 16 residues. The V gene's germline CDR1 is MNHEY and CDR2 SMNVEV (reference sequence). CDR3 bases: TGTGCCAGCAGTCCTCTAGCGGGAGTGTTCACCGGGGAGCTGTTTTTT. It specifies CASSPLAGVFTGELFF.

In its sample, this clonotype was seen many times. This rearrangement joins TRBV28 to TRBJ2-1; TRBD2 aligns across 7 bases. Trimming at V came to 3 bases and at J to 1 base, leaving 3 bases not matched to a gene. The CDR3 runs 15 residues. Germline CDR1 reads MDHEN; CDR2 reads SYDVKM. CDR3 in DNA: TGTGCCAGCAGTTTGGGGGACTATTCCTACAATGAGCAGTTCTTC. Residues: CASSLGDYSYNEQFF.

This clonotype was picked up a small number of times. This chain links TRBV7-9 with TRBJ2-7; D is perhaps TRBD1 or TRBD2 (6 bases each). The CDR3 runs to 19 residues. Trimming stripped 4 bases from V and 2 bases from J, with 27 bases between. CDR1 and CDR2 from the germline V gene are SEHNR and FQNEAQ (reference sequence). The CDR3 reads CASSSTRGTPGTPTYEQYF. Here the CDR3 DNA reads TGTGCCAGCAGCTCCACGAGGGGGACACCCGGGACTCCAACCTACGAGCAGTACTTC.

This clonotype was observed at least ten times. The chain is built from TRBV2 and TRBJ2-1, with 8 bases matching TRBD2. The germline gives CDR1 SNHLY, CDR2 FYNNEI. Trimming at V came to 6 bases and at J to 8 bases, leaving 9 bases not matched to a gene. The CDR3 covers 14 residues. The CDR3 loop reads CASRPGREGDEQFF. The CDR3 DNA reads TGTGCCAGCAGACCTGGCCGGGAGGGAGATGAGCAGTTCTTC. Supplemented by reference TRBV2 and TRBJ2-1, the full variable domain reads EPEVTQTPSHQVTQMGQEVILRCVPISNHLYFYWYRQILGQKVEFLVSFYNNEISEKSEIFDDQFSVERPDGSNFTLKIRSTKLEDSAMYFCASRPGREGDEQFFGPGTRLTVL.

Worth noting for this clonotype: This could be a read error, since a much larger clone is one nucleotide away. The CDR3 protein is CASSPPRRRPKNTQYF. As DNA, the CDR3 is TGTGCCAGCAGCCCTCCACGCCGAAGACCAAAAAACACTCAGTACTTC. J is TRBJ2-4 and V is TRBV3-1; D call uncertain. The CDR3 is 16 amino acids. CDR1 is LGHDT, CDR2 YNNKEL, per germline (reference sequence).

The chain joins TRBV7-9 to TRBJ1-1, with D hard to call. Per the germline V gene, CDR1 is SEHNR and CDR2 is FQNEAQ (reference sequence). The length of the CDR3 is 15 residues. Between the trimmed V and J ends, which lost 4 bases and 4 bases, there was a span of 16 bases. For the CDR3, the DNA is TGTGCCAGCAGCTCAGTCCAGACCATCGGCACTGAAGCTTTCTTT. Encoded protein: CASSSVQTIGTEAFF. The full variable domain, completed using reference TRBV7-9 and TRBJ1-1, is DTGVSQNPRHKITKRGQNVTFRCDPISEHNRLYWYRQTLGQGPEFLTYFQNEAQLEKSRLLSDRFSAERPKGSFSTLEIQRTEQGDSAMYLCASSSVQTIGTEAFFGQGTRLTVV.

In regard to this clonotype: Possible read error: a much larger clone is one base away. The V call is TRBV7-8, the J call TRBJ2-3; a possible D gene is TRBD2 (6 bases). With 5 bases removed from V and 6 bases from J, the gap between germline ends came to 21 bases. CDR3 length: 16 residues. Per germline, CDR1 SGHVS and CDR2 FQNEAQ. CDR3: CASSIGLPGAGDTQYF. The CDR3 DNA is TGTGCCAGCAGCATAGGACTACCGGGAGCGGGTGATACGCAGTATTTT. The entire variable domain, with the rest obtained from reference TRBV7-8 and TRBJ2-3, is as follows: GAGVSQSPRYKVAKRGQDVALRCDPISGHVSLFWYQQALGQGPEFLTYFQNEAQLDKSGLPSDRFFAERPEGSVSTLKIQRTQQEDSAVYLCASSIGLPGAGDTQYFGPGTRLTVL.

The table lists this clonotype with a few counts. The V gene is TRBV27, the J gene TRBJ1-3; D is undetermined. Trimming removed 8 bases from V and 0 bases from J, with 8 bases in between. The CDR3 is 13 residues long. The germline V gene has CDR1 MNHEY and CDR2 SMNVEV (reference sequence). CDR3 in DNA: TGTGCCAGCTGGCCGAGCTCTGGAAACACCATATATTTT. As protein: CASWPSSGNTIYF.

The rearrangement uses TRBV20-1 and TRBJ1-5, with D unresolved. CDR1 is DFQATT and CDR2 is SNEGSKA in the germline V gene (reference sequence). V shed 5 bases and J shed 2 bases, with 7 bases lying between them. CDR3 length: 12 residues. CDR3 coding DNA: TGCAGTGCTGGTCAAGGCAATCAGCCCCAGCATTTT. Its protein product is CSAGQGNQPQHF.

The gene calls are TRBV6-5 and TRBJ1-6, with 8 bases aligning to TRBD1. The CDR3 is 15 residues long. The trim removed 0 bases at V and 9 bases at J, leaving 4 bases unmatched. The germline CDR1 and CDR2 sequences are MNHEY and SVGAGI. This chain's CDR3 is CASSYSGQGGSPLHF. CDR3 nucleotides: TGTGCCAGCAGTTACTCCGGACAGGGTGGTTCACCCCTCCACTTT.

The genes are TRBV5-4 and TRBJ2-2; D may match TRBD1 or TRBD2 (5 bases each). Germline V gene lookup returns CDR1 SGHNT and CDR2 YYREEE (reference sequence). V lost 3 bases, J lost 4 bases, and 19 bases lay in between. The CDR3 totals 17 residues. The CDR3 spells CASSSPVGTPGTGELFF. CDR3 DNA: TGTGCCAGCAGCTCCCCAGTGGGGACCCCGGGCACCGGGGAGCTGTTTTTT.

A word on this clonotype: Germline is not matched at one junction end, which may reflect a read error. This chain uses TRBV30 with TRBJ2-1; weak D call: TRBD2 (6 bases). This CDR3 contains 14 residues. Germline-derived CDR1 and CDR2 are GTSNPN and SVGIG (reference sequence). This CDR3 is CAGLGGDGYNDQFF. The CDR3 region has the DNA TGTGCCGGATTAGGCGGGGACGGCTACAATGATCAGTTCTTC.

The CDR3 DNA is TGTGCCAGCAGCTTAAATTCCCCACTAGCGGGGGCCGGCTACGAGCAGTACTTC. Translation: CASSLNSPLAGAGYEQYF. The rearrangement links TRBV11-2 to TRBJ2-7; 11 positions match TRBD2. Trimming cost V 2 bases and J 3 bases; bases outside gene matches: 12. CDR1 SGHAT and CDR2 FQNNGV come from the germline V gene. This CDR3 has 18 amino acids. Together with reference TRBV11-2 and TRBJ2-7, the CDR3 gives the full variable domain: EAGVAQSPRYKIIEKRQSVAFWCNPISGHATLYWYQQILGQGPKLLIQFQNNGVVDDSQLPKDRFSAERLKGVDSTLKIQPAKLEDSAVYLCASSLNSPLAGAGYEQYFGPGTRLTVT.

This sequence joins TRBV7-3 and TRBJ2-1, with TRBD2 as a possible D gene (6 bases). The ends were cut back, 6 bases at V and 5 bases at J, with 8 bases in the middle. CDR1 is SGHTA and CDR2 is FQGTGA in the germline V gene. The CDR3 is made up of 12 amino acids. The DNA for the CDR3 is TGTGCCAGCAGTGCGGGACACAATGAGCAGTTCTTC. Translated: CASSAGHNEQFF.

V and J are TRBV12-3 or TRBV12-4 and TRBJ1-2; 8 bases fit TRBD1. This CDR3 is built from 17 residues. The trim removed 2 bases at V and 1 base at J, leaving 9 bases unmatched. CDR3 bases: TGTGCCAGCAGTTTAAGTGGACAGGGCCCCGTTAACTATGGCTACACCTTC. This translates into CASSLSGQGPVNYGYTF.

This chain joins TRBV9 and TRBJ2-1, with a tentative D call TRBD1 (6 bases). Trimming took off 0 bases at V and 8 bases at J, with 6 bases between the two ends. Germline lookup yields CDR1 SGDLS and CDR2 YYNGEE. There are 12 residues in the CDR3. CDR3 sequence reads: CASSVGGHEQFF. CDR3 DNA sequence: TGTGCCAGCAGCGTAGGGGGGCATGAGCAGTTCTTC.

This clonotype occurred many times. This rearrangement joins TRBV27 to TRBJ2-1, with a weak D call TRBD2 (5 bases). Germline CDR1 and CDR2: MNHEY and SMNVEV (reference sequence). The V end lost 6 bases, the J end lost 3 bases, and 21 bases lay between the germline ends. The length of the CDR3 is 17 residues. CDR3 residues: CASRKLGLLLYYNEQFF. Here the CDR3 DNA reads TGTGCCAGCAGGAAGCTCGGACTTTTACTATACTACAATGAGCAGTTCTTC.

Concerning this clonotype itself: A much more abundant neighbour one base away suggests this may be a read error. This chain joins TRBV5-1 and TRBJ2-3, with D possibly being TRBD1 (6 bases). CDR1 is SGHRS, CDR2 YFSETQ, per germline. The CDR3 is made up of 17 amino acids. Here the CDR3 DNA reads TGCGCCGGCAGCTTGGCCGTCGGGGCAGGGGTTGCAGATACGCAGTATTTT. This gives the protein CAGSLAVGAGVADTQYF.

This clonotype has more than one count but fewer than ten. The chain joins TRBV24-1 to TRBJ2-1; 10 positions match TRBD2. This CDR3 contains 14 residues. Losses at the gene ends were 9 bases for V and 4 bases for J; bases not matched to a gene: 5. Germline assignment: CDR1 KGHDR and CDR2 SFDVKD. The CDR3 DNA sequence: TGTGCCACCGCCGGACTAGCGGATTACAATGAGCAGTTCTTC. Protein sequence: CATAGLADYNEQFF.

The V call is TRBV7-9, the J call TRBJ2-7; 9 bases match TRBD2. Per germline, CDR1 SEHNR and CDR2 FQNEAQ (reference sequence). Trimming removed 5 bases from V and 1 base from J; junction bases left unmatched: 6. This CDR3 spans 15 amino acids. The CDR3 loop is CASSRAGGPSYEQYF. The CDR3 coding sequence is TGTGCCAGCAGCCGAGCGGGAGGCCCTTCCTACGAGCAGTACTTC.

Notes on this clonotype: With a much larger clone just one base away, this may be a read error. The chain is built from TRBV30 and TRBJ2-5; no clear D gene. The CDR3 length is 13 residues. CDR1 is GTSNPN and CDR2 is SVGIG in the germline V gene (reference sequence). For the CDR3, the DNA is TGTGTCTGGAGTGTACGAGTATCGGAGACCCAGTACTTC. It codes for CVWSVRVSETQYF. Using reference TRBV30 and TRBJ2-5 for the parts outside the CDR3, the full variable domain is SQTIHQWPATLVQPVGSPLSLECTVEGTSNPNLYWYRQAAGRGLQLLFYSVGIGQISSEVPQNLSASRPQDRQFILSSKKLLLSDSGFYLCVWSVRVSETQYFGPGTRLLVL.

A remark on this clonotype: A much bigger clone sits one base away, suggesting this may be a read error. This chain uses TRBV3-1 with TRBJ2-7, with 9 bases matching TRBD2. V shed 1 base and J 7 bases; nucleotides not matched to a gene: 5. The CDR3 runs 14 residues. Germline lookup yields CDR1 LGHDT and CDR2 YNNKEL (reference sequence). The CDR3 region has the DNA TGTGCCAGCAGCCAAGGACTAGCGGACAATGAGCAGTACTTC. Translating gives CASSQGLADNEQYF.

This clonotype was detected a few times. This rearrangement joins TRBV5-1 to TRBJ2-7, with D hard to call. Germline CDR1 reads SGHRS; CDR2 reads YFSETQ. This CDR3 contains 13 residues. Trimming took off 4 bases at V and 6 bases at J, with 14 bases between the two ends. CDR3 sequence: CASSPVGPPEQYF. The CDR3 DNA is TGCGCCAGCAGCCCTGTTGGCCCACCCGAGCAGTACTTC. Full variable domain (outside the CDR3, taken from reference TRBV5-1 and TRBJ2-7): KAGVTQTPRYLIKTRGQQVTLSCSPISGHRSVSWYQQTPGQGLQFLFEYFSETQRNKGNFPGRFSGRQFSNSRSEMNVSTLELGDSALYLCASSPVGPPEQYFGPGTRLTVT.

This clonotype was recorded at least ten times. This chain's CDR3 is CASSFGRGDSASGYTF. The CDR3 nucleotides read TGTGCCAGCAGTTTTGGGCGAGGGGACTCGGCTAGTGGCTACACCTTC. The chain carries TRBV27 and TRBJ1-2; D possibly corresponds to TRBD1 (5 bases). CDR3 length equals 16 residues. Germline lookup yields CDR1 MNHEY and CDR2 SMNVEV (reference sequence). Trimming cost V 3 bases and J 7 bases, with 21 bases left between them.

This clonotype occurred a few times. The chain recombines TRBV20-1 with TRBJ1-6, with 12 positions matching TRBD1. V shed 6 bases, J shed 8 bases, and the junction held 8 bases outside the gene matches. This CDR3 contains 15 residues. Germline V lookup: CDR1 DFQATT, CDR2 SNEGSKA (reference sequence). The CDR3 reads CSALGGQGAYSPLHF. DNA of the CDR3: TGCAGTGCCCTCGGGGGACAGGGGGCATATTCACCCCTCCACTTT.

This clonotype showed up just a few times. The germline gene is not matched at one end of the junction; a read error may be the cause. The chain recombines TRBV2 with TRBJ2-7, with D possibly being TRBD2 (5 bases). The CDR3 is 13 amino acids. Looked up from germline, CDR1 is SNHLY and CDR2 is FYNNEI. CDR3 amino acids: CASSRDRIYKQYF. The CDR3 DNA reads as TGTGCCAGCAGTCGGGATCGCATCTACAAGCAGTACTTC.